The T cell receptor (beta chain) described here comes from a study of beta chain features in type 1 diabetes. Since all of the isolated RNA was reverse transcribed, expressed TCRB transcripts were what got sequenced. Only in-frame clones appear in the TCRdb table, and some are missing; sequencing was by immunoSEQ multiplex PCR. The sample carries about 620,000 clones, 15% recorded once. V lost 4 bases and J lost 0, with 17 bases in between. The CDR3 loop spans 16 amino acids. The germline V gene has CDR1 SQVTM and CDR2 ANQGSEA. This clone appeared a few times. The specimen sequenced was naive CD4+ T cells from blood. The chain links TRBV29-1 to TRBJ2-3, with D possibly TRBD1 on 6 matching bases. This receptor was obtained from a man between 18 and 29 years old in good health. In DNA, the CDR3 is TGCAGCGTTGCGCATCGGACAGTCCTTAGCACAGATACGCAGTATTTT. Translating it yields CSVAHRTVLSTDTQYF.